The following is a TCR beta chain sequence with its context. The germline CDR1 and CDR2 sequences are SEHNR and FQNEAQ (reference sequence). V dropped 5 bases and J dropped 0 bases, with 12 bases sitting between them. The CDR3 runs to 15 residues. These data belong to a study of blood T cell repertoires in COVID-19. About the study: The United States, Italy and Spain provided the acute and convalescent COVID-19 samples. Nucleic acid was either cDNA or gDNA, and it came from T cells, B-cell-depleted T cells, or PBMCs.

The authors' processing: Amplification of reference gene primers provided the estimated nucleated cell counts. Some clones are missing from TCRdb's copy, which holds only in-frame ones; the method was immunoSEQ multiplex PCR. Clone size and V and J calls were adopted from that table, with D and trimming inferred from the DNA. This table has a few hundred thousand clones, about nine tenths appearing once. Sequencing was done on a sample of peripheral blood. This clonotype was obtained from a young man with active or convalescent COVID-19. This chain uses TRBV7-9 with TRBJ2-3; weak D call: TRBD1 (6 bases). CDR3 protein: CASSPQGSSTDTQYF. In nucleotides, the CDR3 is TGTGCCAGCAGCCCGCAGGGGTCTAGCACAGATACGCAGTATTTT.